A single count supports the clone carrying this TCR beta chain. This table comes from immunoSEQ multiplex PCR, and its TCRdb copy is limited to in-frame clones, with some not included. The sample shows 95,000 or so clones, approximately 96% of them seen only once. The sample comes from a study of technical replicates of blood from several donors. The trim removed 0 bases at V and 0 bases at J, leaving 8 bases unmatched. This CDR3 contains 18 residues. The germline CDR1 and CDR2 sequences are LNHDA and SQIVND (reference sequence). Sample: T cells isolated from PBMCs. The sequence derives from a human donor in good health. The chain employs TRBV19 and TRBJ2-3; 8 bases map to TRBD2. CDR3 amino acids: CASSIDRRASGSTDTQYF. The CDR3 nucleotides are TGTGCCAGTAGTATAGATCGGAGGGCTAGCGGGAGCACAGATACGCAGTATTTT.